The 22 T cell receptor beta chains presented below share a single source sample, sequenced in a study of CD8+ T cells in alopecia areata. It was cDNA, reverse transcribed from extracted RNA, that served as the sequencing template. Only in-frame clones appear in the TCRdb table, and some are missing; sequencing was by immunoSEQ multiplex PCR. The top ten hold around 12% of the sample, which has 170,000 or so clones, around 58% seen once. Treatment given: oral pan-JAK inhibitor, 5-10 mg twice daily. The input for sequencing was CD8+ T cells sorted from blood, taken at week 24, from a patient treated with tofacitinib. The source is a human donor with alopecia areata.

The chain combines TRBV10-3 with TRBJ1-4; perhaps TRBD1 as D (5 bases). The CDR3 runs to 14 residues. CDR1 and CDR2 from the germline V gene are ENHRY and SYGVKD. Trimming shortened V by 8 bases and J by 8 bases, and 18 bases separated the two germline ends. Written as DNA, the CDR3 is TGTGCCATCTCGGGACCAGGGCTGGGGGAAAAACTGTTTTTT. Translating it yields CAISGPGLGEKLFF.

The V gene is TRBV4-1, the J gene TRBJ2-2; TRBD1 matches 8 bases. Germline CDR1 is MGHRA and CDR2 is YSYEKL. This CDR3 has 16 residues. Trimming at V came to 4 bases and at J to 0 bases, leaving 4 bases not matched to a gene. CDR3 amino acids: CASSLTQGANTGELFF. The CDR3 DNA is TGCGCCAGCAGCCTGACACAGGGGGCGAACACCGGGGAGCTGTTTTTT.

The DNA for the CDR3 is TGCGCCAGCCTCGGTCACTCTGGAAACACCATATATTTT. Translation: CASLGHSGNTIYF. The rearrangement joins TRBV4-1 to TRBJ1-3; D gene ambiguous. This CDR3 region has 13 residues. Per germline, CDR1 MGHRA and CDR2 YSYEKL. V gave up 8 bases and J gave up 0 bases, with 8 bases separating them.

V usage is TRBV6-5 and J usage is TRBJ1-5; tentative D call: TRBD1 (5 bases). The germline CDR1 and CDR2 sequences are MNHEY and SVGAGI. The CDR3 length is 13 residues. V was clipped by 4 bases and J by 3 bases, with 7 bases between them. CDR3 coding DNA: TGTGCCAGCAGTTCAGGGTTCAATCAGCCCCAGCATTTT. It is translated as CASSSGFNQPQHF.

The J gene is TRBJ2-1, the V gene TRBV29-1, with TRBD1 matching over 7 bases. Unmatched junction bases numbered 2, after V lost 4 bases and J lost 2 bases. Germline values: CDR1 SQVTM, CDR2 ANQGSEA. This CDR3 contains 13 residues. The CDR3 here is CSVATGTYNEQFF. The CDR3 coding sequence is TGCAGCGTTGCGACAGGGACCTACAATGAGCAGTTCTTC.

The chain links TRBV4-1 to TRBJ1-5, with D unresolved. The CDR3 consists of 12 residues. Trimming pared 6 bases from V and 2 bases from J, leaving 5 bases between. Germline values: CDR1 MGHRA, CDR2 YSYEKL. In nucleotides, the CDR3 is TGCGCCAGCAGTACGGGCAATCAGCCCCAGCATTTT. As protein: CASSTGNQPQHF.

This clone was observed a few times. The chain joins TRBV13 to TRBJ2-2; D may be TRBD1 or TRBD2 (6 bases each). The V end lost 5 bases, the J end lost 14 bases, and 21 bases lay between the germline ends. Germline CDR1 PRHDT, CDR2 FYEKMQ (reference sequence). This CDR3 has 14 amino acids. The CDR3 spells CASSQGSGPGALFF. CDR3 bases: TGTGCCAGCAGCCAAGGTTCCGGACCGGGGGCTCTGTTTTTT. Full variable domain (outside the CDR3, taken from reference TRBV13 and TRBJ2-2): AAGVIQSPRHLIKEKRETATLKCYPIPRHDTVYWYQQGPGQDPQFLISFYEKMQSDKGSIPDRFSAQQFSDYHSELNMSSLELGDSALYFCASSQGSGPGALFFGEGSRLTVL.

This sequence joins TRBV6-5 and TRBJ1-2; 10 bases align to TRBD1. Germline CDR1 and CDR2: MNHEY and SVGAGI. V lost 2 bases and J lost 7; bases outside the gene matches: 4. This CDR3 is built from 14 residues. The CDR3 loop reads CASSYGTGVFGYTF. Here the CDR3 DNA reads TGTGCCAGCAGTTACGGGACAGGGGTTTTTGGCTACACCTTC.

The chain uses TRBV5-6 and TRBJ1-2; D gene unclear. Germline assignment: CDR1 SGHDT and CDR2 YYEEEE. With 0 bases removed from V and 3 bases from J, the gap between germline ends came to 9 bases. The CDR3 runs 14 residues. In DNA form, the CDR3 reads TGTGCCAGCAGCTTGGGGACGGGCGACTATGGCTACACCTTC. Amino acids: CASSLGTGDYGYTF.

The rearrangement links TRBV11-2 to TRBJ2-7, with 8 bases lining up with TRBD1. The CDR3 runs to 16 residues. Germline CDR1 SGHAT, CDR2 FQNNGV. Losses at the gene ends were 5 bases for V and 3 bases for J; bases not matched to a gene: 12. The CDR3 spells CASSPQDREDLYEQYF. Written as DNA, the CDR3 is TGTGCCAGCAGCCCGCAGGACAGGGAGGATCTCTACGAGCAGTACTTC.

This clone showed up just once. This chain uses TRBV7-9 with TRBJ1-2, with D perhaps TRBD1 (6 bases). CDR3 size: 16 residues. Germline V lookup: CDR1 SEHNR, CDR2 FQNEAQ (reference sequence). V lost 9 bases and J 5 bases, leaving 25 bases between the germline ends. The CDR3 DNA sequence: TGTGCCAGTGACGGCTGGACAGCCGAAACCCAATATGGCTACACCTTC. Translated, it gives CASDGWTAETQYGYTF.

This clone was observed a few times. The V gene is TRBV30, the J gene TRBJ1-2, with D possibly matching TRBD1 (5 bases). Germline CDR1 and CDR2: GTSNPN and SVGIG (reference sequence). Trimming removed 5 bases at V and 4 bases at J, with 11 bases between. CDR3 length equals 12 residues. The CDR3 DNA sequence: TGTGCCTGGGAGCAGGGAAGCTATGGCTACACCTTC. It yields the protein CAWEQGSYGYTF.

This chain links TRBV15 with TRBJ2-3, with D possibly matching TRBD2 (5 bases). Germline V lookup: CDR1 LNHNV, CDR2 YYDKDF (reference sequence). The CDR3 loop spans 13 amino acids. V lost 2 bases and J 5 bases, leaving 8 bases between the germline ends. CDR3 bases: TGTGCCACCAGCAGACCCCGGGGAGATACGCAGTATTTT. As protein: CATSRPRGDTQYF.

The V call is TRBV2, the J call TRBJ2-1; a possible D gene is TRBD2 (7 bases). Germline CDR1 is SNHLY and CDR2 is FYNNEI. V was shortened by 3 bases and J by 0 bases, with 9 bases between the two germline ends. The CDR3 has 15 amino acids. CDR3 DNA sequence: TGTGCCAGCAGTGATAGGGGGGGCTCCTACAATGAGCAGTTCTTC. This sequence encodes CASSDRGGSYNEQFF.

The chain is built from TRBV7-8 and TRBJ2-1; unclear D gene. The V gene lost 5 bases and the J gene lost 0 bases, with 14 bases spanning the gap. The CDR3 spans 16 residues. CDR1 and CDR2 (germline): SGHVS, FQNEAQ. CDR3 nucleotide sequence: TGTGCCAGCAGCCTACGATCGAAGTCCTCCTACAATGAGCAGTTCTTC. Amino acids: CASSLRSKSSYNEQFF.

The chain recombines TRBV7-9 with TRBJ1-1; 10 nucleotides line up with TRBD1. The CDR3 runs 16 residues. Germline CDR1 reads SEHNR; CDR2 reads FQNEAQ (reference sequence). V gave up 5 bases and J gave up 3 bases; unmatched junction bases: 9. The CDR3 coding sequence is TGTGCCAGCAGCCCCTCCTGGGGACAGGGGTACACTGAAGCTTTCTTT. It specifies CASSPSWGQGYTEAFF.

A few counts support this clone. The chain joins TRBV7-8 to TRBJ1-5; D is ambiguous. V dropped 0 bases and J dropped 1 base, with 7 bases sitting between them. In germline, CDR1 is SGHVS, CDR2 FQNEAQ. The CDR3 contains 15 residues. The CDR3 DNA is TGTGCCAGCAGCTTAGCTGGGAGAAGCAATCAGCCCCAGCATTTT. This encodes CASSLAGRSNQPQHF.

V and J are TRBV19 and TRBJ2-5; 7 bases match TRBD1. V was pared by 2 bases and J by 2 bases, with 5 bases of the junction left unmatched. Germline CDR1 is LNHDA and CDR2 is SQIVND (reference sequence). CDR3 length: 15 amino acids. The CDR3: CASSILRTGQETQYF. CDR3 coding DNA: TGTGCCAGTAGTATACTCCGGACAGGACAAGAGACCCAGTACTTC.

This rearrangement joins TRBV30 to TRBJ2-1; 10 nucleotides line up with TRBD2. The CDR3 spans 14 residues. The ends lost 3 bases at V and 4 bases at J; junction bases unmatched: 3. Germline-derived CDR1 and CDR2 are GTSNPN and SVGIG (reference sequence). As DNA, the CDR3 is TGTGCCTGGAGCATAGCGGGGGGTTACAATGAGCAGTTCTTC. The encoded protein is CAWSIAGGYNEQFF.

The rearrangement uses TRBV10-2 and TRBJ2-7; 8 bases line up with TRBD2. Germline V lookup: CDR1 WSHSY, CDR2 SAAADI. V lost 9 bases to trimming and J lost 5 bases; unmatched junction nucleotides: 6. There are 12 residues in the CDR3. The CDR3 loop is CASGGGRDEQYF. CDR3 in DNA: TGCGCCAGTGGCGGGGGGCGCGACGAGCAGTACTTC.

The chain employs TRBV2 and TRBJ1-2, with D unclear. V was pared by 7 bases and J by 4 bases, with 4 bases between. Germline lookup yields CDR1 SNHLY and CDR2 FYNNEI. CDR3 length: 10 residues. CDR3 nucleotide sequence: TGTGCCAGCAACAGCTATGGCTACACCTTC. Encoded protein: CASNSYGYTF.

The chain employs TRBV9 and TRBJ2-3; TRBD2 matches at 10 bases. With 3 bases clipped from V and 2 bases from J, the junction kept 9 bases outside the gene matches. CDR1 and CDR2 from the germline V gene are SGDLS and YYNGEE. CDR3 length: 17 residues. The CDR3 here is CASSGYWSGGATDTQYF. CDR3 sequence (DNA): TGTGCCAGCAGCGGCTATTGGAGCGGGGGGGCCACAGATACGCAGTATTTT.